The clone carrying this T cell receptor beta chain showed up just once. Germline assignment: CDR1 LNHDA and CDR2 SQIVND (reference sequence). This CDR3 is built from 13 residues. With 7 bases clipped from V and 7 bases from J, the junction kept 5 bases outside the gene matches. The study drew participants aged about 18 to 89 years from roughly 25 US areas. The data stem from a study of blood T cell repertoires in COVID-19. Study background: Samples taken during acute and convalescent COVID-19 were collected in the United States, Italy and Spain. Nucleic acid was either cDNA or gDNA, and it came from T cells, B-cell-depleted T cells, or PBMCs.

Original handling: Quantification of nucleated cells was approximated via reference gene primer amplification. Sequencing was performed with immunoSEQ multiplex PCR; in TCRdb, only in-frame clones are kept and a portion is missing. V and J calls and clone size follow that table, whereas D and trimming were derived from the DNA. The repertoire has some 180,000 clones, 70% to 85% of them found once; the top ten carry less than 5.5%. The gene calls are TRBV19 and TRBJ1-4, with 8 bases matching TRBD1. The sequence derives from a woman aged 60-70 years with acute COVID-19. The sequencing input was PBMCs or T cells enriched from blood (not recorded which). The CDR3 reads CASIVQGGEKLFF. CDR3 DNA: TGTGCCAGTATTGTACAGGGGGGTGAAAAACTGTTTTTT.